This record concerns one T cell receptor beta chain sequence. Its antigen remains unidentified. Division of CD4+ cells produced a CD45RA+ naive subset and a CD45RA-negative memory subset. Assay runs were performed at deep level. Assay used: immunoSEQ multiplex PCR; TCRdb lists only in-frame clones, some missing. The sample yields approximately 980,000 clones, 76% seen once. J lost 5 bases, V lost 3 bases, and 9 bases had no gene match. Germline lookup yields CDR1 MNHEY and CDR2 SVGAGI. The CDR3 is made up of 15 amino acids. The data stem from a study of shared clonotypes between healthy human individuals. Study results and caveats: Among donors, sharing of clonotypes was expected to be affected by sequencing depth.

The rearrangement joins TRBV6-5 to TRBJ2-5; 7 nucleotides match TRBD2. This sequence originates from a young man in good health. Sequencing input: memory CD4+ T cells sorted from blood. Subset specified: CD45RA-negative fraction. The CDR3 is CASSYQRGRWETQYF. CDR3 nucleotides: TGTGCCAGCAGTTATCAGCGGGGAAGATGGGAGACCCAGTACTTC.